This TCR beta chain originates from a study of T-cell reconstitution after alpha-beta-depleted transplantation in children. From germline, CDR1 is SGHTA and CDR2 FQGNSA. The CDR3 has 14 amino acids. V was cut by 2 bases and J by 6 bases, with 13 bases left in between. The library targeted TCRbeta and was prepared with unique molecular identifiers. TCRdb processed the PCR reads anew with MiXCR; each CDR3 protein has one entry. Of 190,000 or so distinct CDR3 sequences detected, approximately 7% appear once; the ten largest clones hold 3% to 3.5%. Specimen: PBMCs from the stem cell graft donor, collected from the stem cell graft. This receptor was obtained from a human donor who donated a stem cell graft to a child with Wiskott-Aldrich syndrome. The chain carries TRBV7-2 and TRBJ1-2, with D hard to call. CDR3 sequence (DNA): TGTGCCAGCAGCTTAAATTTGCTAAGTGATGGCTACACCTTC. Protein: CASSLNLLSDGYTF.